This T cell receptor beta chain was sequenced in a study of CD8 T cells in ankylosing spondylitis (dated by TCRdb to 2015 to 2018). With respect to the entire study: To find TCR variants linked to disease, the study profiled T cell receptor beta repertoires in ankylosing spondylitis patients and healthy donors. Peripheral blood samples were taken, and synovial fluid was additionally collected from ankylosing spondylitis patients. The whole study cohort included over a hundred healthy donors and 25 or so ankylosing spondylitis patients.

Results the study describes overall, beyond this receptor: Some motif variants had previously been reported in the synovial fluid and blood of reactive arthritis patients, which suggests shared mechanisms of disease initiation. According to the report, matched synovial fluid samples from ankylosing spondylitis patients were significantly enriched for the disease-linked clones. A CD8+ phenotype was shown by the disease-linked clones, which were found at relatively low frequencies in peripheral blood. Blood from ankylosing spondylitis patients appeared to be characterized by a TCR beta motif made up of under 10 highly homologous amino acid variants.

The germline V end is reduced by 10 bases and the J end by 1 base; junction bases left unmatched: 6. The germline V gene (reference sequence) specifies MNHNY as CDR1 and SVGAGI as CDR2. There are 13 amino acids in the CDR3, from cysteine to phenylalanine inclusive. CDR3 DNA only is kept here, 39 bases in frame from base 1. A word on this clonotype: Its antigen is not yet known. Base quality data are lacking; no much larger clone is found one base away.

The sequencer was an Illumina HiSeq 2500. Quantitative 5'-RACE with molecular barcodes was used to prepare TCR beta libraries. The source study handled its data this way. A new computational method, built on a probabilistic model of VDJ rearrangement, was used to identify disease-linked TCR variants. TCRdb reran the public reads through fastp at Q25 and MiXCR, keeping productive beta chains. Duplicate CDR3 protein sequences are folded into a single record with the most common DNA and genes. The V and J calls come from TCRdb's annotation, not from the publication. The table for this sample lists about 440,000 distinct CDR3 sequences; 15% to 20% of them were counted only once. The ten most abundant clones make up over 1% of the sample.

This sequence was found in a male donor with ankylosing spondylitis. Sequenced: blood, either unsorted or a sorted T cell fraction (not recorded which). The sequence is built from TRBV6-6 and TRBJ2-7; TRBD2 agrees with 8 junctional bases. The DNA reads TGTGCCATTCGGCGGGGGGAGTCCTACGAGCAGTACTTC. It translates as CAIRRGESYEQYF.